The source of this T cell receptor beta chain is a study of T cell responses to AZD1222 COVID-19 vaccine. Profiling relied on immunoSEQ multiplex PCR, and the TCRdb table lists in-frame clones only, not all of them. The sample includes more than 150,000 clones, about nine tenths seen only once; the top ten take 1.5% to 2.5%. The CDR3 spans 19 residues. J lost 3 bases, V lost 0 bases, and 10 bases had no gene match. CDR1 and CDR2 from the germline V gene are LGHNA and YNFKEQ. To note about this clone: What it binds is not known.

Study-level points and caveats: Unmutated variant regions are reportedly targeted by nearly half of spike-specific TCRs.

This sample comprised peripheral blood, obtained 28 days after the second AZD1222 dose. The chain carries TRBV4-2 and TRBJ2-4; 11 positions match TRBD2. The sequence came from an adult who received the AZD1222 COVID-19 vaccine. CDR3: CASSQELTSGVTFKNIQYF. The CDR3 coding sequence is TGTGCCAGCAGCCAAGAACTGACTAGCGGGGTGACTTTCAAAAACATTCAGTACTTC.